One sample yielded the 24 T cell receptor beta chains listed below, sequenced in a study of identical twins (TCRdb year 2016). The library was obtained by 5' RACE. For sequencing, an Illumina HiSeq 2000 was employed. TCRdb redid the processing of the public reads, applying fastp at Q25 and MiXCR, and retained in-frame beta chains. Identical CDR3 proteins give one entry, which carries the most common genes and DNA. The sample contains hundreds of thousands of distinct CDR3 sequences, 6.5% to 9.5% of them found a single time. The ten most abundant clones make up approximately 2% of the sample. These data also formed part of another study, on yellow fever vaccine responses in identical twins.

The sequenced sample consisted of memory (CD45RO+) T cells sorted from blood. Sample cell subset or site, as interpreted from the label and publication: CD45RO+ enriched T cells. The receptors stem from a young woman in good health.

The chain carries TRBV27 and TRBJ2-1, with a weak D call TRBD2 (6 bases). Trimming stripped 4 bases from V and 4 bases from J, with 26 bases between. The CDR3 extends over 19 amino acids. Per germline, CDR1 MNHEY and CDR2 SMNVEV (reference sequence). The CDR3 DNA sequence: TGTGCCAGCAGTTCCACAGGCGGCGGGAACCCCGGGCCTTACAATGAGCAGTTCTTC. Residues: CASSSTGGGNPGPYNEQFF.

CDR3 nucleotide sequence: TGTGCCAGCAGCTCAGCCGGGACTCCTAGTGTCACAGATACGCAGTATTTT. Amino acid sequence: CASSSAGTPSVTDTQYF. The chain has TRBV5-4 and TRBJ2-3; weak D call: TRBD2 (6 bases). Per the germline V gene, CDR1 is SGHNT and CDR2 is YYREEE (reference sequence). This CDR3 spans 17 amino acids. The V end lost 3 bases, the J end lost 2 bases, and 19 bases lay between the germline ends.

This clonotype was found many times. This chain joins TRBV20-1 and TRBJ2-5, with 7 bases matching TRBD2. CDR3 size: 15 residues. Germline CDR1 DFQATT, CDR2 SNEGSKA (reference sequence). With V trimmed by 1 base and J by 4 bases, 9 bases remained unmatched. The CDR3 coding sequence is TGCAGTGCTAGAGGGCCCAGCGGGGACTCAGAGACCCAGTACTTC. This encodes CSARGPSGDSETQYF.

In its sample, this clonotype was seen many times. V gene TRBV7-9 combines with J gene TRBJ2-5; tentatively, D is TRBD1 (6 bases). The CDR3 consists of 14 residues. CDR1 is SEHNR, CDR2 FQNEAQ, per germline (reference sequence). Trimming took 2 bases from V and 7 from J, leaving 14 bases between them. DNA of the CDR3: TGTGCCAGCAGCTTATCAGGGGCTCAAAGGACCCAGTACTTC. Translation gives CASSLSGAQRTQYF.

For the CDR3, the DNA is TGTGCCAGCAGTGAAGATGTCAGGGGGATGGTCGAGCAGTACTTC. Amino acids: CASSEDVRGMVEQYF. V is TRBV6-1 and J is TRBJ2-7, with 7 bases fitting TRBD1. This CDR3 region has 15 residues. Looked up from germline, CDR1 is MNHNS and CDR2 is SASEGT. The ends lost 1 base at V and 6 bases at J; junction bases unmatched: 9.

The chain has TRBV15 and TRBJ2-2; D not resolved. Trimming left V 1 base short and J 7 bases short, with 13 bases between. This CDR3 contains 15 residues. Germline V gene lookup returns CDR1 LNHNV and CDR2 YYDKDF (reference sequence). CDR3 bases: TGTGCCACCAGCAGAGGGGGTGCCGGCGGCGGGGAGCTGTTTTTT. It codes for CATSRGGAGGGELFF.

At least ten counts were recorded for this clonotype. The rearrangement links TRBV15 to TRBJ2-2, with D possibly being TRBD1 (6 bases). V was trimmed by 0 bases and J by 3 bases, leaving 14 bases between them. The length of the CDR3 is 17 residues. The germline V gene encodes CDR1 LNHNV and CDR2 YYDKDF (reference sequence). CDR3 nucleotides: TGTGCCACCAGCAGAGAAGGGGGAGAGGGATACACCGGGGAGCTGTTTTTT. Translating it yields CATSREGGEGYTGELFF. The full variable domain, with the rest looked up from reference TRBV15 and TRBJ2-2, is DAMVIQNPRYQVTQFGKPVTLSCSQTLNHNVMYWYQQKSSQAPKLLFHYYDKDFNNEADTPDNFQSRRPNTSFCFLDIRSPGLGDTAMYLCATSREGGEGYTGELFFGEGSRLTVL.

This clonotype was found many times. CDR3 sequence reads: CSAREPGTVLSYEQYV. The CDR3 DNA is TGCAGTGCTAGGGAACCCGGGACAGTTTTGTCCTACGAGCAGTACGTC. The genes are TRBV20-1 and TRBJ2-7; 7 bases are a match to TRBD1. Germline trimming cut 3 bases from V and 1 base from J; bases unmatched to any gene: 12. Germline lookup yields CDR1 DFQATT and CDR2 SNEGSKA (reference sequence). This CDR3 is built from 16 residues.

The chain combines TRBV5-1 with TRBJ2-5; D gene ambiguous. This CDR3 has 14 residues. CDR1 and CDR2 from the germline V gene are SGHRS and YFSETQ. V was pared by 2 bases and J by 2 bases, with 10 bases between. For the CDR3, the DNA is TGCGCCAGCAGCTTTGGTTCGGGTCAAGAGACCCAGTACTTC. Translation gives CASSFGSGQETQYF.

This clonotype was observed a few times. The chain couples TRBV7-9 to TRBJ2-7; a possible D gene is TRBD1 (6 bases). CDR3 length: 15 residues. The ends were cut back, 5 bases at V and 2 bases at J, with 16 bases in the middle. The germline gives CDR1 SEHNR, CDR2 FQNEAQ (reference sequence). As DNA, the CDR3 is TGTGCCAGCAGCCCCCAGGGGACACTTGCCTACGAGCAGTACTTC. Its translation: CASSPQGTLAYEQYF.

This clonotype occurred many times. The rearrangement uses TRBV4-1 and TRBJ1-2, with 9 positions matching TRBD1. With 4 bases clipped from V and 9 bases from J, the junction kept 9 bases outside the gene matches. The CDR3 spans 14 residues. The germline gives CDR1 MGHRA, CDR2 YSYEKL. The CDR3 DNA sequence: TGCGCCAGCAGCCCAGCGGGACAGGGTTCCAGCTACACCTTC. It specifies CASSPAGQGSSYTF.

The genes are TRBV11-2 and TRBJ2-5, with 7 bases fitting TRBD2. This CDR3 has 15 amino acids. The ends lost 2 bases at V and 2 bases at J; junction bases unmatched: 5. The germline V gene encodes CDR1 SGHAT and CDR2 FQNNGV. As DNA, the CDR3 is TGTGCCAGCAGCTTATCTACTAGCGAACAAGAGACCCAGTACTTC. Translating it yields CASSLSTSEQETQYF.

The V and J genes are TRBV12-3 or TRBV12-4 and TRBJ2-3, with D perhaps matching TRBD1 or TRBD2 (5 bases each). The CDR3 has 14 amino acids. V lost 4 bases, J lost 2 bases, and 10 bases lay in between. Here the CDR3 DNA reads TGTGCCAGCAGTTCGGGACGAGTCACAGATACGCAGTATTTT. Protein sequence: CASSSGRVTDTQYF.

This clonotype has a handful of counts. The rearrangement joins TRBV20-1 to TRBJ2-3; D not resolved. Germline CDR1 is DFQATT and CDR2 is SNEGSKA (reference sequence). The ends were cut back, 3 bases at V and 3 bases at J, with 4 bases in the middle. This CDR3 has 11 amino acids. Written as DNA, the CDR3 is TGCAGTGCTAGGTATACAGATACGCAGTATTTT. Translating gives CSARYTDTQYF.

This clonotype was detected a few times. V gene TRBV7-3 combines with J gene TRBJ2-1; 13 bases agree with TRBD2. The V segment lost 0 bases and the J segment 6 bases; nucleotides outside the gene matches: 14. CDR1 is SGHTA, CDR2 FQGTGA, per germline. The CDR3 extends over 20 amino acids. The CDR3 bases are TGTGCCAGCAGCTTAACCCCCAAGACTAGCGGGAGGCGCAGCGTCAATGAGCAGTTCTTC. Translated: CASSLTPKTSGRRSVNEQFF.

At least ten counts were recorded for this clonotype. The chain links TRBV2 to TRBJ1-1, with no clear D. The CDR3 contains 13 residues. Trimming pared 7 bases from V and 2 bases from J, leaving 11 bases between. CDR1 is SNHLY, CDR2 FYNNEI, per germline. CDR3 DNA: TGTGCCAGCAAACCCGAGGTAAACACTGAAGCTTTCTTT. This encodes CASKPEVNTEAFF.

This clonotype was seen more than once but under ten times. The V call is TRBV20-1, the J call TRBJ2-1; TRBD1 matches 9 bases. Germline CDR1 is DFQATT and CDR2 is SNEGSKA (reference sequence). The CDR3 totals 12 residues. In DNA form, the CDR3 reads TGCAGGACAGGGGGGTCCTACAATGAGCAGTTCTTC. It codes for CRTGGSYNEQFF.

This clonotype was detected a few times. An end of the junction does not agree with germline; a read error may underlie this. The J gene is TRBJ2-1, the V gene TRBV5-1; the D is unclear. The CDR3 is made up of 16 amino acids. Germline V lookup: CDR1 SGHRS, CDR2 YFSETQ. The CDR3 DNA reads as TGCGCCAGCAGCTTGGGCCAGTCGAGCTCCTACACTGAGCAGTTCTTC. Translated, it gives CASSLGQSSSYTEQFF.

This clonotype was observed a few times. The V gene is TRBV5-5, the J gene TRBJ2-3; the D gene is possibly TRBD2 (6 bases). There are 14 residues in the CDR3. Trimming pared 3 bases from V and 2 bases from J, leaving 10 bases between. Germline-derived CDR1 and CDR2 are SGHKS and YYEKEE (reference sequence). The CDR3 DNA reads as TGTGCCAGCAGCTCAGGGAGGTTCACAGATACGCAGTATTTT. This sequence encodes CASSSGRFTDTQYF.

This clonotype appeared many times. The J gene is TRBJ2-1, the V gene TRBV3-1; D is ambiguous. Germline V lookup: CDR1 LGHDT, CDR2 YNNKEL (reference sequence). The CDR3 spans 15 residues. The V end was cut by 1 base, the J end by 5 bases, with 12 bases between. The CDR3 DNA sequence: TGTGCCAGCAGCCAAGCGTGGGTGGGTAACAATGAGCAGTTCTTC. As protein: CASSQAWVGNNEQFF.

The CDR3 protein is CASSGQGLSSGANVLTF. CDR3 bases: TGCGCCAGCAGCGGACAGGGTCTCTCATCTGGGGCCAACGTCCTGACTTTC. The chain couples TRBV5-1 to TRBJ2-6, with 8 bases lining up with TRBD1. Germline V gene data show CDR1 as SGHRS and CDR2 as YFSETQ. The CDR3 totals 17 residues. The V gene end was trimmed by 4 bases and the J gene end by 1 base; junction bases not matched to a gene: 7. Variable domain in full (rest from reference TRBV5-1 and TRBJ2-6): KAGVTQTPRYLIKTRGQQVTLSCSPISGHRSVSWYQQTPGQGLQFLFEYFSETQRNKGNFPGRFSGRQFSNSRSEMNVSTLELGDSALYLCASSGQGLSSGANVLTFGAGSRLTVL.

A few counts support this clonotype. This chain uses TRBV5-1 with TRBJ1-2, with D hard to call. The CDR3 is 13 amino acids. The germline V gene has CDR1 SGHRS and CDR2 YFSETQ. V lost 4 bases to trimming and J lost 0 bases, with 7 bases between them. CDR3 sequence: CASSQTANYGYTF. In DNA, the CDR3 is TGCGCCAGCAGCCAGACGGCTAACTATGGCTACACCTTC.

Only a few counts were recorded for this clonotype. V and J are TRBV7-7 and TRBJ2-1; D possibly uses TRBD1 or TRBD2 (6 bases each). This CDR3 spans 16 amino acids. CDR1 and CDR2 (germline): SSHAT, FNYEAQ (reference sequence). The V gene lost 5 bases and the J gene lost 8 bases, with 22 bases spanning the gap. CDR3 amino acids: CASSPVGGAPGDEQFF. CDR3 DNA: TGTGCCAGCAGCCCTGTGGGGGGCGCACCAGGCGATGAGCAGTTCTTC.

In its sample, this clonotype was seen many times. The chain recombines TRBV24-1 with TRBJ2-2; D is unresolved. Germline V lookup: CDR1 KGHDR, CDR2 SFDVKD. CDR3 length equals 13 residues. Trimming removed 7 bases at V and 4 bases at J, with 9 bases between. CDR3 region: CATRALATGELFF. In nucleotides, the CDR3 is TGTGCCACCAGAGCCCTGGCCACCGGGGAGCTGTTTTTT.